One sample yielded the 6 T cell receptor beta chains listed below, sequenced in a study of blood T cell repertoires in COVID-19. TCRdb's copy holds only in-frame clones and misses some; the assay was immunoSEQ multiplex PCR. The sample holds some 200,000 clones, roughly 84% seen once. The sample consisted of peripheral blood. These receptors were obtained from a human donor with acute or convalescent COVID-19. The donor label of this sample is uncertain.

This chain joins TRBV4-2 and TRBJ2-5; 15 nucleotides agree with TRBD2. Germline CDR1 LGHNA, CDR2 YNFKEQ. Losses at the gene ends were 0 bases for V and 2 bases for J; bases not matched to a gene: 10. CDR3 length: 20 residues. The CDR3 sequence is CASSQDYGLAGGVVQETQYF. The CDR3 nucleotides are TGTGCCAGCAGCCAAGATTATGGACTAGCGGGAGGGGTAGTACAAGAGACCCAGTACTTC.

The chain employs TRBV30 and TRBJ2-2; 12 bases fit TRBD2. V trimming: 5 bases; J trimming: 5 bases; junction bases outside the gene matches: 9. The CDR3 length is 16 residues. The V gene's germline CDR1 is GTSNPN and CDR2 SVGIG (reference sequence). The CDR3 DNA sequence: TGTGCCTGGTCCGGGGCAGGACTAGCGGGGACCGGGGAGCTGTTTTTT. Translating it yields CAWSGAGLAGTGELFF.

This chain connects TRBV21-1 to TRBJ2-7; TRBD1, the table's D call, lacks a check against the DNA. TRBV21-1 corresponds to a pseudogene. This CDR3 is built from 18 residues. CDR3 coding DNA: TGTGCCAGCAGCAAAGTTAGTTCCCCGGCAGGATATTTCTACGAGCAGTACTTC. Translated, it gives CASSKVSSPAGYFYEQYF.

The chain recombines TRBV19 with TRBJ1-3; TRBD1 might be the D (5 bases). Germline CDR1 and CDR2: LNHDA and SQIVND (reference sequence). The V end lost 7 bases, the J end lost 0 bases, and 16 bases lay between the germline ends. This CDR3 spans 16 amino acids. The CDR3 here is CASTLQGDLSGNTIYF. CDR3 nucleotide sequence: TGTGCCAGTACCCTGCAGGGTGACCTCTCTGGAAACACCATATATTTT. Supplemented by reference TRBV19 and TRBJ1-3, the full variable domain reads DGGITQSPKYLFRKEGQNVTLSCEQNLNHDAMYWYRQDPGQGLRLIYYSQIVNDFQKGDIAEGYSVSREKKESFPLTVTSAQKNPTAFYLCASTLQGDLSGNTIYFGEGSWLTVV.

The chain carries TRBV9 and TRBJ1-6; a weak D match, TRBD1 (5 bases). The germline gives CDR1 SGDLS, CDR2 YYNGEE. There are 16 residues in the CDR3. Deletions cut 4 bases from V and 7 bases from J, with 18 bases between. The CDR3 sequence: CASSPGGGGGNSPLHF. The DNA of the CDR3 is TGTGCCAGCAGCCCAGGCGGGGGGGGAGGAAATTCACCCCTCCACTTT. The full variable domain, completed using reference TRBV9 and TRBJ1-6, is DSGVTQTPKHLITATGQRVTLRCSPRSGDLSVYWYQQSLDQGLQFLIQYYNGEERAKGNILERFSAQQFPDLHSELNLSSLELGDSALYFCASSPGGGGGNSPLHFGNGTRLTVT.

As DNA, the CDR3 is TGTGCCAGTAGTATAAACAGGGACTACTCTGGAAACACCATATATTTT. Encoded protein: CASSINRDYSGNTIYF. The rearrangement links TRBV19 to TRBJ1-3; D might be TRBD1 (6 bases). The CDR3 covers 16 residues. The V gene lost 2 bases and the J gene lost 0 bases, with 11 bases spanning the gap. CDR1 LNHDA and CDR2 SQIVND come from the germline V gene (reference sequence).